The 13 T cell receptor beta chains in this list originate from one sample, sequenced in a study of blood T cell repertoires in COVID-19. Sequencing used immunoSEQ multiplex PCR; TCRdb keeps in-frame clones, though not all of them. Seen here are about 200,000 clones, 82% observed once, and the top ten hold 7.8%. The sequenced sample consisted of peripheral blood. The receptor source for this set is a woman aged 55-69 years with COVID-19, enrolled during active disease.

This chain joins TRBV9 and TRBJ1-4; D not certain. This CDR3 is 14 amino acids long. V dropped 4 bases and J dropped 0 bases, with 7 bases sitting between them. Germline CDR1 and CDR2: SGDLS and YYNGEE. The CDR3: CASSRQATNEKLFF. DNA of the CDR3: TGTGCCAGCAGCAGACAAGCAACTAATGAAAAACTGTTTTTT.

The genes are TRBV7-9 and TRBJ1-5; D is possibly TRBD1 (6 bases). The CDR3 consists of 15 residues. Germline CDR1 reads SEHNR; CDR2 reads FQNEAQ (reference sequence). The V gene lost 4 bases and the J gene lost 0 bases, with 10 bases spanning the gap. In DNA, the CDR3 is TGTGCCAGCAGCTCCGACAGGTATAGCAATCAGCCCCAGCATTTT. This codes for CASSSDRYSNQPQHF.

Points on this clone: Different DNA sequences within this sample yield the same CDR3. The chain links TRBV15 to TRBJ2-7, with D maybe TRBD2 (6 bases). Germline CDR1 is LNHNV and CDR2 is YYDKDF (reference sequence). The CDR3 covers 15 residues. V was trimmed by 0 bases and J by 0 bases, leaving 9 bases between them. CDR3 sequence (DNA): TGTGCCACCAGCAGAGAAGAGGGAGGCTCCTACGAGCAGTACTTC. Translated, it gives CATSREEGGSYEQYF.

J is TRBJ2-5 and V is TRBV3-1 (or the pseudogene TRBV3-2); 11 positions match TRBD1. From germline, CDR1 is LGHDT and CDR2 YNNKEL (reference sequence). The CDR3 covers 14 residues. Trimming removed 5 bases from V and 4 bases from J; junction bases left unmatched: 3. CDR3 amino acids: CASSRTGGGETQYF. The CDR3, as DNA: TGTGCCAGCAGCAGGACAGGGGGCGGAGAGACCCAGTACTTC.

The chain employs TRBV6-5 and TRBJ2-7, with D perhaps TRBD1 (5 bases). The V gene lost 6 bases and the J gene lost 2 bases, with 17 bases spanning the gap. The CDR3 contains 15 residues. Germline CDR1 reads MNHEY; CDR2 reads SVGAGI. In DNA, the CDR3 is TGTGCCAGCAGCATTCTGATGGGGCGAGCCTACGAGCAGTACTTC. This encodes CASSILMGRAYEQYF.

CDR3 protein: CASSEMGGPISNSPLHF. CDR3 sequence (DNA): TGCGCCAGCAGTGAGATGGGGGGGCCTATCTCTAATTCACCCCTCCACTTT. The rearrangement links TRBV10-2 to TRBJ1-6, with D possibly being TRBD1 (6 bases). CDR1 is WSHSY, CDR2 SAAADI, per germline. This CDR3 is built from 17 residues. Trimming took off 2 bases at V and 6 bases at J, with 17 bases between the two ends.

The chain uses TRBV24-1 and TRBJ1-2, with 7 nucleotides matching TRBD1. The CDR3 has 15 amino acids. Trimming at V came to 1 base and at J to 2 bases, leaving 3 bases not matched to a gene. CDR1 and CDR2 from the germline V gene are KGHDR and SFDVKD. CDR3 amino acids: CATSDFGRGNYGYTF. The CDR3, as DNA: TGTGCCACCAGTGATTTTGGCAGGGGGAACTATGGCTACACCTTC.

This clone was counted a few times. This CDR3 reads CASGQVFGDQPQHF. The CDR3 DNA reads TGTGCCAGTGGACAGGTTTTTGGAGATCAGCCCCAGCATTTT. The chain joins TRBV28 to TRBJ1-5; 7 nucleotides line up with TRBD1. Unmatched junction bases numbered 10, after V lost 9 bases and J lost 5 bases. There are 14 residues in the CDR3. Germline assignment: CDR1 MDHEN and CDR2 SYDVKM.

This clone was detected a few times. Other DNA sequences in this sample translate to the same CDR3. The rearrangement joins TRBV9 to TRBJ1-4; TRBD1 matches 7 bases. In germline, CDR1 is SGDLS, CDR2 YYNGEE. With V trimmed by 2 bases and J by 3 bases, 4 bases remained unmatched. The CDR3 length is 15 residues. The DNA for the CDR3 is TGTGCCAGCAGCGTTACCGGGACAGCTAATGAAAAACTGTTTTTT. This codes for CASSVTGTANEKLFF.

This chain joins TRBV13 and TRBJ2-2; D is unclear. Deletions cut 5 bases from V and 6 bases from J, with 13 bases between. CDR3 size: 14 residues. Germline CDR1 PRHDT, CDR2 FYEKMQ (reference sequence). In DNA, the CDR3 is TGTGCCAGCAGCCCCCGGATAGCTTCCGGGGAGCTGTTTTTT. It translates to CASSPRIASGELFF.

This rearrangement joins TRBV6-4 to TRBJ2-6; TRBD1 matches 7 bases. The CDR3 runs to 17 residues. The germline V gene encodes CDR1 MRHNA and CDR2 SNTAGT. The V and J ends lost 3 bases and 4 bases, in that order; junction bases with no gene match: 9. In nucleotides, the CDR3 is TGTGCCAGCAGTGAAACTTACAGGGGCAGGGGGGCCAACGTCCTGACTTTC. Protein sequence: CASSETYRGRGANVLTF.

V gene TRBV15 combines with J gene TRBJ2-7, with TRBD1 as a possible D gene (5 bases). Germline CDR1 reads LNHNV; CDR2 reads YYDKDF (reference sequence). This CDR3 contains 13 residues. Trimming shortened V by 0 bases and J by 6 bases, and 9 bases separated the two germline ends. CDR3 amino acids: CATSRDRQFEQYV. CDR3 DNA sequence: TGTGCCACCAGCAGAGATAGACAGTTCGAGCAGTACGTC.

The chain employs TRBV11-1 and TRBJ2-1; TRBD1 matches at 7 bases. CDR3 length: 13 residues. Germline V gene data show CDR1 as SGHAT and CDR2 as FQDESV (reference sequence). V dropped 5 bases and J dropped 6; count of bases not matched to a gene: 4. CDR3 loop: CASSPDRVNEQFF. CDR3 nucleotides: TGTGCCAGCAGCCCTGACAGGGTCAATGAGCAGTTCTTC.